These 29 T cell receptor beta chains were all obtained from the same sample, sequenced in a study of beta chain features in type 1 diabetes. Expressed TCRB transcripts were sequenced because the isolated RNA had all been reverse transcribed beforehand. Method: immunoSEQ multiplex PCR; TCRdb's copy keeps in-frame clones and lacks some. The sample holds hundreds of thousands of clones, around a sixth seen once. The sample comprised naive CD4+ T cells from blood. Receptors were obtained from a man aged 18 to 30 in good health.

V is TRBV6-5 and J is TRBJ1-1; 7 nucleotides align to TRBD1. V lost 2 bases and J lost 8; bases outside the gene matches: 8. The germline CDR1 and CDR2 sequences are MNHEY and SVGAGI. This CDR3 contains 14 residues. The CDR3 DNA follows: TGTGCCAGCAGTTACGAGGCAGGGGGGAGGGAAGCTTTCTTT. Protein: CASSYEAGGREAFF.

The chain has TRBV10-3 and TRBJ1-5; TRBD1 is a possible D gene (6 bases). The germline CDR1 and CDR2 sequences are ENHRY and SYGVKD. CDR3 length: 14 residues. Trimming shortened V by 4 bases and J by 3 bases, and 10 bases separated the two germline ends. CDR3 in DNA: TGTGCCATCAGTGGGGGGGGCGTCAATCAGCCCCAGCATTTT. It yields the protein CAISGGGVNQPQHF.

This clone has more than one count but fewer than ten. The chain recombines TRBV2 with TRBJ2-5; a possible D gene is TRBD1 (5 bases). The V gene's germline CDR1 is SNHLY and CDR2 FYNNEI. V was shortened by 9 bases and J by 3 bases, with 11 bases between the two germline ends. The CDR3 is 12 residues long. The CDR3 loop is CASGQIEETQYF. The CDR3 DNA sequence: TGTGCCAGTGGACAAATCGAAGAGACCCAGTACTTC.

This clone has more than one count but fewer than ten. V usage is TRBV11-1 and J usage is TRBJ2-1, with D perhaps matching TRBD2 (6 bases). The V end lost 5 bases, the J end lost 8 bases, and 10 bases lay between the germline ends. Germline V gene lookup returns CDR1 SGHAT and CDR2 FQDESV (reference sequence). This CDR3 has 12 amino acids. CDR3 protein: CASSPTGDEQFF. CDR3 bases: TGTGCCAGCAGCCCTACGGGGGATGAGCAGTTCTTC. Complete variable domain (other parts from reference TRBV11-1 and TRBJ2-1): EAEVAQSPRYKITEKSQAVAFWCDPISGHATLYWYRQILGQGPELLVQFQDESVVDDSQLPKDRFSAERLKGVDSTLKIQPAELGDSAMYLCASSPTGDEQFFGPGTRLTVL.

V is TRBV5-1 and J is TRBJ2-3; 7 positions agree with TRBD1. Per germline, CDR1 SGHRS and CDR2 YFSETQ. This CDR3 region has 16 residues. Trimming at V came to 4 bases and at J to 0 bases, leaving 8 bases not matched to a gene. This chain's CDR3 is CASSPYRGPSTDTQYF. Here the CDR3 DNA reads TGCGCCAGCAGCCCCTACAGGGGTCCTAGCACAGATACGCAGTATTTT.

This sequence joins TRBV30 and TRBJ1-3; D is uncertain. Germline V gene lookup returns CDR1 GTSNPN and CDR2 SVGIG (reference sequence). The CDR3 is 11 residues long. V lost 8 bases, J lost 4 bases, and 9 bases lay in between. DNA of the CDR3: TGTGCCCAACAAATCGGAAACACCATATATTTT. Its translation: CAQQIGNTIYF.

The J gene is TRBJ2-5, the V gene TRBV7-2, with D perhaps given as TRBD1 or TRBD2 (5 bases each). The V and J ends lost 8 bases and 5 bases respectively, with 21 bases between them. Germline V CDR1 and CDR2: SGHTA, FQGNSA. CDR3 length equals 15 residues. Here the CDR3 DNA reads TGTGCCAGCGGCCGGGTTTGGGGGTTTAGGGAGACCCAGTACTTC. This encodes CASGRVWGFRETQYF.

This clone was counted between two and nine times. The chain uses TRBV5-6 and TRBJ2-3; TRBD1 aligns across 8 bases. CDR3 size: 14 residues. With V trimmed by 0 bases and J by 4 bases, 1 base remained unmatched. Germline CDR1 and CDR2: SGHDT and YYEEEE. The CDR3 region has the DNA TGTGCCAGCAGCTTGGGGACAGGGCCAGATACGCAGTATTTT. It specifies CASSLGTGPDTQYF.

V usage is TRBV28 and J usage is TRBJ1-4; D gene unclear. Germline CDR1 MDHEN, CDR2 SYDVKM. Between the trimmed V and J ends, which lost 7 bases and 8 bases, there was a span of 11 bases. The length of the CDR3 is 12 residues. CDR3 sequence reads: CASTSGREKLFF. For the CDR3, the DNA is TGTGCCAGCACCTCCGGGAGGGAAAAACTGTTTTTT.

The chain couples TRBV4-2 to TRBJ2-7; weak D call: TRBD2 (6 bases). The CDR3 has 16 amino acids. Germline V gene sequence: CDR1 LGHNA, CDR2 YNFKEQ. Trimming shortened V by 4 bases and J by 0 bases, and 16 bases separated the two germline ends. In DNA form, the CDR3 reads TGTGCCAGCAGCCCCCCCCGGGCGGGGAACTCCTACGAGCAGTACTTC. Translated, it gives CASSPPRAGNSYEQYF.

This clone was detected a few times. The chain couples TRBV29-1 to TRBJ1-1, with D unclear. Germline CDR1 and CDR2: SQVTM and ANQGSEA. The CDR3 runs to 13 residues. The ends were cut back, 5 bases at V and 1 base at J, with 11 bases in the middle. As DNA, the CDR3 is TGCAGCGTTCGCCGACGGGGGAACACTGAAGCTTTCTTT. It yields the protein CSVRRRGNTEAFF. Combining the CDR3 with reference TRBV29-1 and TRBJ1-1 gives the whole variable domain SAVISQKPSRDICQRGTSLTIQCQVDSQVTMMFWYRQQPGQSLTLIATANQGSEATYESGFVIDKFPISRPNLTFSTLTVSNMSPEDSSIYLCSVRRRGNTEAFFGQGTRLTVV.

The V call is TRBV15, the J call TRBJ2-7; 7 bases are a match to TRBD1. Trimming took 3 bases from V and 2 from J; bases not matched to a gene: 4. Germline CDR1 is LNHNV and CDR2 is YYDKDF (reference sequence). This CDR3 contains 14 residues. CDR3 sequence (DNA): TGTGCCACCAGCAGGGACCAGGGGGCCTACGAGCAGTACTTC. Residues: CATSRDQGAYEQYF.

The chain links TRBV5-6 to TRBJ2-1; 7 bases agree with TRBD1. Per germline, CDR1 SGHDT and CDR2 YYEEEE. J gave up 10 bases and V 5 bases, and 15 bases lay outside the gene matches. The CDR3 sequence is 15 residues long. As DNA, the CDR3 is TGTGCCAGCAGGCCTCCGGGACAGCTATTTCGGGAGCAGTTCTTC. Protein: CASRPPGQLFREQFF.

Only a few counts were recorded for this clone. The chain links TRBV5-4 to TRBJ2-5, with a possible D match to TRBD2 (6 bases). Trimming stripped 2 bases from V and 5 bases from J, with 13 bases between. Germline loops: CDR1 SGHNT, CDR2 YYREEE (reference sequence). The CDR3 is made up of 14 amino acids. As DNA, the CDR3 is TGTGCCAGCAGCTTCGCGGGGATTCGGGAGACCCAGTACTTC. This sequence encodes CASSFAGIRETQYF.

In its sample, this clone was seen a few times. CDR3 amino acids: CASRRTPSYNEQFF. CDR3 sequence (DNA): TGTGCCAGCAGAAGAACACCTTCCTACAATGAGCAGTTCTTC. The chain is built from TRBV27 and TRBJ2-1; D remains unclear. Germline V CDR1 and CDR2: MNHEY, SMNVEV (reference sequence). This CDR3 has 14 amino acids. Between the trimmed V and J ends, which lost 6 bases and 1 base, there was a span of 10 bases.

This clone was seen a few times. The chain carries TRBV7-6 and TRBJ2-7; 9 nucleotides line up with TRBD2. Germline V gene sequence: CDR1 SGHVS, CDR2 FNYEAQ. Losses at the gene ends were 5 bases for V and 2 bases for J; bases not matched to a gene: 7. This CDR3 contains 15 residues. CDR3 amino acids: CASSPQAGGPYEQYF. The CDR3 region has the DNA TGTGCCAGCAGCCCCCAAGCGGGAGGCCCCTACGAGCAGTACTTC.

The CDR3 spells CASSKLAGASLYF. The CDR3 DNA sequence: TGTGCCAGCAGTAAACTAGCGGGGGCCTCTCTGTATTTT. The chain has TRBV6-4 and TRBJ2-3, with TRBD2 identical over 11 bases. There are 13 residues in the CDR3. CDR1 and CDR2 (germline): MRHNA, SNTAGT. J lost 14 bases, V lost 5 bases, and 9 bases had no gene match.

The V and J genes are TRBV25-1 and TRBJ2-1; a weak D match, TRBD1 (6 bases). The germline CDR1 and CDR2 sequences are MGHDK and SYGVNS. The germline V and J ends were trimmed by 3 bases and 5 bases, with 14 bases remaining between them. This CDR3 has 15 residues. The CDR3 coding sequence is TGTGCCAGCAGTGACAGGGGTAAGGGGAACAATGAGCAGTTCTTC. This sequence encodes CASSDRGKGNNEQFF.

CDR3 sequence: CASSLERLAGAYEQYF. The DNA of the CDR3 is TGTGCCAGCAGCTTAGAGCGTCTAGCGGGTGCCTACGAGCAGTACTTC. V usage is TRBV7-9 and J usage is TRBJ2-7, with 8 bases that match TRBD2. This CDR3 region has 16 residues. Germline lookup yields CDR1 SEHNR and CDR2 FQNEAQ (reference sequence). V lost 1 base, J lost 2 bases, and 7 bases stayed unmatched.

This sequence joins TRBV5-4 and TRBJ2-5; 7 bases line up with TRBD1. Looked up from germline, CDR1 is SGHNT and CDR2 is YYREEE (reference sequence). V dropped 4 bases and J dropped 2; count of bases not matched to a gene: 5. The CDR3 contains 14 residues. CDR3 nucleotide sequence: TGTGCCAGCAGCGCCGGGACAGAACAAGAGACCCAGTACTTC. Encoded protein: CASSAGTEQETQYF. The full variable domain, in which reference TRBV5-4 and TRBJ2-5 provide the parts outside the CDR3, is ETGVTQSPTHLIKTRGQQVTLRCSSQSGHNTVSWYQQALGQGPQFIFQYYREEENGRGNFPPRFSGLQFPNYSSELNVNALELDDSALYLCASSAGTEQETQYFGPGTRLLVL.

This clone was detected a few times. The genes are TRBV11-2 and TRBJ1-4, with D possibly being TRBD1 (5 bases). The CDR3 loop spans 13 amino acids. V shed 3 bases and J shed 7 bases, with 9 bases lying between them. Germline V gene lookup returns CDR1 SGHAT and CDR2 FQNNGV. The CDR3: CASSLGVIEKLFF. CDR3 bases: TGTGCCAGCAGCTTGGGGGTTATTGAAAAACTGTTTTTT.

The chain uses TRBV2 and TRBJ2-3; tentative D call: TRBD2 (6 bases). Trimming shortened V by 6 bases and J by 10 bases, and 14 bases separated the two germline ends. The CDR3 length is 12 residues. Germline V gene data show CDR1 as SNHLY and CDR2 as FYNNEI. The CDR3 loop reads CASSSGLPAQYF. The DNA for the CDR3 is TGTGCCAGCAGCTCCGGACTACCTGCGCAGTATTTT.

For this clone: Distinct nucleotide sequences in the sample also encode this CDR3. The chain links TRBV5-1 to TRBJ1-5, with 8 nucleotides matching TRBD1. CDR1 is SGHRS, CDR2 YFSETQ, per germline. CDR3 length equals 14 residues. V was clipped by 3 bases and J by 7 bases; unmatched bases: 6. The CDR3 nucleotides read TGCGCCAGCAGCTCCGGACAGGGAGGCCAGCCCCAGCATTTT. Translating it yields CASSSGQGGQPQHF.

V usage is TRBV28 and J usage is TRBJ2-7; D call uncertain. V was clipped by 7 bases and J by 1 base, with 5 bases between them. Germline V gives CDR1 MDHEN, CDR2 SYDVKM. This CDR3 contains 11 residues. The CDR3 sequence is CASKRSYEQYF. The CDR3 coding sequence is TGTGCCAGCAAAAGGTCCTACGAGCAGTACTTC. Drawing the rest from reference TRBV28 and TRBJ2-7, the complete variable domain is DVKVTQSSRYLVKRTGEKVFLECVQDMDHENMFWYRQDPGLGLRLIYFSYDVKMKEKGDIPEGYSVSREKKERFSLILESASTNQTSMYLCASKRSYEQYFGPGTRLTVT.

This clone was picked up a small number of times. The chain employs TRBV10-3 and TRBJ2-7; no reliable D call. This CDR3 has 12 amino acids. Trimming took off 0 bases at V and 7 bases at J, with 7 bases between the two ends. Germline CDR1 reads ENHRY; CDR2 reads SYGVKD. As DNA, the CDR3 is TGTGCCATCAGTGAGTCTGTGGGAGAGCAGTACTTC. The encoded protein is CAISESVGEQYF.

This clone was counted between two and nine times. The DNA of the CDR3 is TGCGCCAGCAGCCCAGGCCTCCAGGGACAGCCCCAGCATTTT. Residues: CASSPGLQGQPQHF. The chain employs TRBV5-1 and TRBJ1-5; possible D gene TRBD1, 5 bases. Germline V gene data show CDR1 as SGHRS and CDR2 as YFSETQ. Trimming stripped 4 bases from V and 7 bases from J, with 15 bases between. The CDR3 is 14 amino acids.

This clone was counted a few times. The J gene is TRBJ2-3, the V gene TRBV7-9; 7 nucleotides match TRBD2. V trimming: 0 bases; J trimming: 0 bases; junction bases outside the gene matches: 3. Germline loops: CDR1 SEHNR, CDR2 FQNEAQ (reference sequence). The CDR3 covers 16 residues. CDR3 sequence (DNA): TGTGCCAGCAGCTTAGCACTAGCGTATAGCACAGATACGCAGTATTTT. Translation gives CASSLALAYSTDTQYF.

In its sample, this clone was seen a few times. The chain links TRBV6-5 to TRBJ1-4; D is ambiguous. V was cut by 2 bases and J by 7 bases, with 8 bases left in between. The germline V gene encodes CDR1 MNHEY and CDR2 SVGAGI. CDR3 length: 13 residues. CDR3 loop: CASSYRRGEKLFF. DNA of the CDR3: TGTGCCAGCAGTTACCGAAGAGGTGAAAAACTGTTTTTT.

This clone was detected a few times. This sequence joins TRBV4-1 and TRBJ2-1; D may be TRBD1 (6 bases). V lost 1 base and J 6 bases, leaving 10 bases between the germline ends. The V gene's germline CDR1 is MGHRA and CDR2 YSYEKL. CDR3 length: 14 residues. CDR3: CASSQVFRGNEQFF. The DNA of the CDR3 is TGCGCCAGCAGCCAAGTATTCAGGGGCAATGAGCAGTTCTTC.